These 8 T cell receptor beta chains share one sample of origin, sequenced in a study of T cell repertoires in cytomegalovirus infection. No antigen is known for these receptors. One entry per CDR3 protein results from TCRdb running MiXCR on the reads. The sample yields about 920,000 distinct CDR3 sequences, around 30% seen once. The sequences come from cultured CD8+ T cells from PBMCs, collected from culture after CMV antigen stimulation. All receptors come from a human donor in good health (CMV status not recorded). Some clones in this sample may be carry-over from other donors' samples.

This chain links TRBV7-4 with TRBJ2-1; D unresolved. Trimming left V 8 bases short and J 2 bases short, with 10 bases between. Germline assignment: CDR1 SGHVT and CDR2 SQSDAQ. The CDR3 is 13 amino acids. The CDR3 protein is CASARPTYNEQFF. The CDR3 nucleotides read TGTGCCAGCGCCCGGCCCACCTACAATGAGCAGTTCTTC.

This clonotype occurred many times. The chain is built from TRBV7-9 and TRBJ2-6; 11 positions match TRBD1. The CDR3 consists of 17 residues. The V gene's germline CDR1 is SEHNR and CDR2 FQNEAQ (reference sequence). V lost 7 bases, J lost 0 bases, and 5 bases stayed unmatched. CDR3 loop: CASIIGQGASGANVLTF. The CDR3 bases are TGTGCCAGCATCATAGGACAGGGGGCCTCTGGGGCCAACGTCCTGACTTTC.

This clonotype showed up many times. The V call is TRBV7-9, the J call TRBJ1-4; 7 bases fit TRBD1. Germline CDR1 and CDR2: SEHNR and FQNEAQ (reference sequence). Losses at the gene ends were 4 bases for V and 7 bases for J; bases not matched to a gene: 12. This CDR3 has 16 residues. DNA of the CDR3: TGTGCCAGCAGCTCACGGGCCAACAGGGGCAGTGAAAAACTGTTTTTT. Amino acids: CASSSRANRGSEKLFF.

In its sample, this clonotype was seen a few times. The chain recombines TRBV12-3 or TRBV12-4 with TRBJ2-3; 8 bases are shared with TRBD2. V was clipped by 5 bases and J by 2 bases; unmatched bases: 6. The CDR3 is 15 amino acids. For the CDR3, the DNA is TGTGCCAGCAGTCTCCTAGCGGGCCCCACAGATACGCAGTATTTT. Protein: CASSLLAGPTDTQYF.

There are many counts of this clonotype. This chain uses TRBV7-2 with TRBJ1-4, with a tentative D call TRBD1 (6 bases). Trimming pared 5 bases from V and 8 bases from J, leaving 18 bases between. The CDR3 is 15 residues long. Germline CDR1 reads SGHTA; CDR2 reads FQGNSA. This CDR3 reads CASSKDGTSAEKLFF. Here the CDR3 DNA reads TGTGCCAGCAGCAAGGACGGGACATCCGCGGAAAAACTGTTTTTT.

V gene TRBV6-1 combines with J gene TRBJ1-1; TRBD1 is a possible D gene (6 bases). This CDR3 is built from 14 residues. The V gene's germline CDR1 is MNHNS and CDR2 SASEGT. V was cut by 4 bases and J by 10 bases, with 19 bases left in between. For the CDR3, the DNA is TGTGCCAGCAGTGGCCGACAGGTCGTAGTAGGAGCTTTCTTT. It yields the protein CASSGRQVVVGAFF.

As concerns this clonotype: One end of the junction is discordant with germline, which a read error may explain. V gene TRBV5-3 combines with J gene TRBJ1-2; weak D call: TRBD1 (5 bases). TRBV5-3 is an ORF; its function is uncertain. The CDR3 length is 16 residues. The CDR3 protein is CASSSKALGGTYGYTF. The CDR3 DNA sequence: TGTGCCAGCAGCTCGAAGGCCCTGGGGGGAACCTATGGCTACACCTTC.

Only a few counts were recorded for this clonotype. The V and J genes are TRBV6-5 and TRBJ2-1, with TRBD2 as a possible D gene (6 bases). This CDR3 comprises 13 residues. V was clipped by 10 bases and J by 4 bases, with 14 bases between them. Germline CDR1 MNHEY, CDR2 SVGAGI. CDR3 residues: CATGTSVYNEQFF. DNA of the CDR3: TGTGCCACAGGGACTTCAGTTTACAATGAGCAGTTCTTC.